These 17 T cell receptor beta chains came from one sample sequenced in a study of cytomegalovirus exposure and HLA in healthy donors. The PCR was carried out with 60 Vbeta primers and 13 Jbeta primers. Sequencing was performed with immunoSEQ multiplex PCR; in TCRdb, only in-frame clones are kept and a portion is missing. The sample has some 120,000 clones, 70% to 90% seen once; the top ten hold approximately 20%. Specimen: PBMCs. The receptors shown here come from a young man in good health and CMV-seropositive.

The chain has TRBV30 and TRBJ1-1; TRBD1 might be the D (5 bases). The ends were cut back, 2 bases at V and 0 bases at J, with 13 bases in the middle. The CDR3 spans 15 residues. Germline assignment: CDR1 GTSNPN and CDR2 SVGIG (reference sequence). CDR3 bases: TGTGCCTGGAGTACGCACGGGGGGATGAACACTGAAGCTTTCTTT. Translation: CAWSTHGGMNTEAFF.

V is TRBV28 and J is TRBJ1-2, with a tentative D call TRBD1 (5 bases). This CDR3 is built from 19 residues. The V and J ends lost 8 bases and 3 bases respectively, with 31 bases between them. Germline V lookup: CDR1 MDHEN, CDR2 SYDVKM. The CDR3 coding sequence is TGTGCCAGCTGGTCGGGAGGGGACGGCCTCTCTTTCTTTGACTATGGCTACACCTTC. Residues: CASWSGGDGLSFFDYGYTF.

The chain combines TRBV5-5 with TRBJ2-7; 7 bases line up with TRBD1. This CDR3 contains 14 residues. Germline trimming cut 4 bases from V and 7 bases from J; bases unmatched to any gene: 11. Germline V lookup: CDR1 SGHKS, CDR2 YYEKEE (reference sequence). CDR3 protein: CASSNRDSLGEQYF. In DNA form, the CDR3 reads TGTGCCAGCAGCAACCGGGACAGCCTTGGGGAGCAGTACTTC.

This CDR3 reads CASSQTRGLAYEQYF. The CDR3 coding sequence is TGTGCCAGCAGCCAAACCAGGGGATTAGCCTACGAGCAGTACTTC. V and J are TRBV14 and TRBJ2-7; D possibly corresponds to TRBD1 (6 bases). Looked up from germline, CDR1 is SGHDN and CDR2 is FVKESK. This CDR3 has 15 residues. V dropped 2 bases and J dropped 2 bases, with 13 bases sitting between them.

The genes are TRBV13 and TRBJ1-1; no clear D gene. Germline V gives CDR1 PRHDT, CDR2 FYEKMQ (reference sequence). V lost 4 bases and J 0 bases, leaving 6 bases between the germline ends. The CDR3 totals 13 residues. CDR3 region: CASSSGLNTEAFF. The CDR3, as DNA: TGTGCCAGCAGCTCCGGGTTGAACACTGAAGCTTTCTTT.

V is TRBV7-3 and J is TRBJ2-5; a possible D gene is TRBD2 (5 bases). The V gene's germline CDR1 is SGHTA and CDR2 FQGTGA. With 2 bases removed from V and 1 base from J, the gap between germline ends came to 11 bases. CDR3 length: 15 amino acids. For the CDR3, the DNA is TGTGCCAGCAGCTTAGTTTCAGCGGCCCAAGAGACCCAGTACTTC. It encodes CASSLVSAAQETQYF. Filled out from reference TRBV7-3 and TRBJ2-5, the complete variable domain reads GAGVSQTPSNKVTEKGKYVELRCDPISGHTALYWYRQSLGQGPEFLIYFQGTGAADDSGLPNDRFFAVRPEGSVSTLKIQRTERGDSAVYLCASSLVSAAQETQYFGPGTRLLVL.

This clone was seen a handful of times. The chain joins TRBV28 to TRBJ2-3, with 11 bases lining up with TRBD2. J gave up 7 bases and V 5 bases, and 5 bases lay outside the gene matches. CDR3 length: 14 amino acids. The germline V gene has CDR1 MDHEN and CDR2 SYDVKM. In DNA, the CDR3 is TGTGCCAGCAGTAATAGCGGGGGGGGAAATACGCAGTATTTT. Protein sequence: CASSNSGGGNTQYF.

The chain carries TRBV2 and TRBJ2-3; tentative D call: TRBD2 (6 bases). Between the trimmed V and J ends, which lost 3 bases and 0 bases, there was a span of 10 bases. This CDR3 spans 15 amino acids. Looked up from germline, CDR1 is SNHLY and CDR2 is FYNNEI. The CDR3 region is CASSDWLASTDTQYF. CDR3 nucleotide sequence: TGTGCCAGCAGTGATTGGCTAGCGAGCACAGATACGCAGTATTTT.

The chain uses TRBV29-1 and TRBJ1-2; tentatively, D is TRBD1 (6 bases). Germline V gives CDR1 SQVTM, CDR2 ANQGSEA. This CDR3 comprises 13 residues. Trimming cost V 5 bases and J 2 bases, with 12 bases left between them. CDR3: CSVTGHLNYGYTF. CDR3 nucleotides: TGCAGCGTTACGGGACACCTCAACTATGGCTACACCTTC. Variable domain in full (rest from reference TRBV29-1 and TRBJ1-2): SAVISQKPSRDICQRGTSLTIQCQVDSQVTMMFWYRQQPGQSLTLIATANQGSEATYESGFVIDKFPISRPNLTFSTLTVSNMSPEDSSIYLCSVTGHLNYGYTFGSGTRLTVV.

The chain recombines TRBV11-3 with TRBJ1-1; TRBD1 matches at 9 bases. V gave up 8 bases and J gave up 8 bases; unmatched junction bases: 9. The length of the CDR3 is 13 residues. Germline CDR1 and CDR2: SGHNT and YENEEA. The chain's CDR3 is CASPGTGRVEAFF. The CDR3 bases are TGTGCCAGCCCTGGGACAGGGAGGGTAGAAGCTTTCTTT.

The V call is TRBV30, the J call TRBJ2-7, with 7 bases matching TRBD1. The ends lost 2 bases at V and 0 bases at J; junction bases unmatched: 10. Germline V gene sequence: CDR1 GTSNPN, CDR2 SVGIG (reference sequence). This CDR3 has 16 residues. For the CDR3, the DNA is TGTGCCTGGAGTCAACCGGGACAGCTCCCCTCCTACGAGCAGTACTTC. Amino acid sequence: CAWSQPGQLPSYEQYF. Looking up the rest from reference TRBV30 and TRBJ2-7 gives the full variable domain: SQTIHQWPATLVQPVGSPLSLECTVEGTSNPNLYWYRQAAGRGLQLLFYSVGIGQISSEVPQNLSASRPQDRQFILSSKKLLLSDSGFYLCAWSQPGQLPSYEQYFGPGTRLTVT.

J is TRBJ1-3 and V is TRBV4-1; D unresolved. Germline V gene sequence: CDR1 MGHRA, CDR2 YSYEKL. V was pared by 8 bases and J by 4 bases, with 6 bases between. This CDR3 comprises 11 residues. The CDR3 region is CASFQGNTIYF. In nucleotides, the CDR3 is TGCGCCAGCTTCCAAGGAAACACCATATATTTT.

The chain recombines TRBV7-9 with TRBJ2-3; D might be TRBD2 (5 bases). Trimming took off 6 bases at V and 1 base at J, with 11 bases between the two ends. The CDR3 sequence is 14 residues long. Germline V gene lookup returns CDR1 SEHNR and CDR2 FQNEAQ (reference sequence). CDR3 sequence (DNA): TGTGCCAGCAGTCGGGCGGAGGGCACAGATACGCAGTATTTT. This gives the protein CASSRAEGTDTQYF. The entire variable domain, with the rest obtained from reference TRBV7-9 and TRBJ2-3, is as follows: DTGVSQNPRHKITKRGQNVTFRCDPISEHNRLYWYRQTLGQGPEFLTYFQNEAQLEKSRLLSDRFSAERPKGSFSTLEIQRTEQGDSAMYLCASSRAEGTDTQYFGPGTRLTVL.

About this clone itself: Within the sample, other DNA sequences also encode this same CDR3. The genes are TRBV19 and TRBJ1-1; possible D gene TRBD1, 5 bases. The CDR3 covers 12 residues. Germline V gene sequence: CDR1 LNHDA, CDR2 SQIVND (reference sequence). V was clipped by 3 bases and J by 8 bases, with 10 bases between them. The CDR3 region is CASSIGGAEAFF. CDR3 DNA: TGTGCCAGTAGTATTGGCGGGGCCGAAGCTTTCTTT.

The chain links TRBV25-1 to TRBJ2-7, with a tentative D call TRBD1 (5 bases). CDR1 MGHDK and CDR2 SYGVNS come from the germline V gene. The length of the CDR3 is 15 residues. Deletions cut 2 bases from V and 6 bases from J, with 17 bases between. Written as DNA, the CDR3 is TGTGCCAGCAGTGAAACGACAGTGACTTCGGGCGAGCAGTACTTC. This gives the protein CASSETTVTSGEQYF.

This chain links TRBV19 with TRBJ1-2; D possibly corresponds to TRBD1 (6 bases). The CDR3 contains 12 residues. The germline V gene encodes CDR1 LNHDA and CDR2 SQIVND (reference sequence). Trimming pared 3 bases from V and 9 bases from J, leaving 11 bases between. Written as DNA, the CDR3 is TGTGCCAGTAGTATTGGGGACATCAGCTACACCTTC. This sequence encodes CASSIGDISYTF.

This clone was seen a handful of times. A far larger clone differs by one base, so this is likely a read error. The CDR3 spells CASSYSAGHWSFF. DNA of the CDR3: TGTGCCAGCAGTTACTCGGCGGGGCATTGGTCTTTCTTT. This sequence joins TRBV6-6 and TRBJ1-1; tentative D call: TRBD1 (5 bases). CDR1 MNHNY and CDR2 SVGAGI come from the germline V gene (reference sequence). The CDR3 runs to 13 residues. V was pared by 0 bases and J by 12 bases, with 14 bases between.